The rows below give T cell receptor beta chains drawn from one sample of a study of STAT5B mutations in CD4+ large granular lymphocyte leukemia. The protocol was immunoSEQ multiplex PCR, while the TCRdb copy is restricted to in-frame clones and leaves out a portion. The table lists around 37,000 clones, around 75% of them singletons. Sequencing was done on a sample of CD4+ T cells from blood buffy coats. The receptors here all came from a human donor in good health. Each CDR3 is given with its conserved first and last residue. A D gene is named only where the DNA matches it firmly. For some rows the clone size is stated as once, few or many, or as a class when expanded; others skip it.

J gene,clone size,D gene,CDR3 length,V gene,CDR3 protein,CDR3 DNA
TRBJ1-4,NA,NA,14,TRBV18,CASSPGGAGEKLFF,TGTGCCAGCTCACCAGGGGGCGCCGGTGAAAAACTGTTTTTT
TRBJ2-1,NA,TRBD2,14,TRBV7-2,CASSSPSGNNEQFF,TGTGCCAGCAGCTCCCCTAGCGGAAACAATGAGCAGTTCTTC
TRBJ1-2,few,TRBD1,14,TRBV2,CATNEDRPKYGYTF,TGTGCCACCAACGAGGACAGGCCGAAGTATGGCTACACCTTC
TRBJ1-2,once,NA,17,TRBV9,CASSVGGTGGGNYGYTF,TGTGCCAGCAGCGTAGGAGGTACGGGGGGCGGCAACTATGGCTACACCTTC
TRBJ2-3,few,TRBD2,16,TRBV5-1,CASSPRTSGGTDTQYF,TGCGCCAGCAGCCCACGGACTAGCGGGGGCACAGATACGCAGTATTTT
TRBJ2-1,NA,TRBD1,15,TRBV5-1,CASSLEAGGYNEQFF,TGCGCCAGCAGCTTGGAGGCAGGGGGCTACAATGAGCAGTTCTTC
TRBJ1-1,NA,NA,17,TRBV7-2,CASSLAGNPFMNTEAFF,TGTGCCAGCAGCTTAGCGGGCAACCCGTTCATGAACACTGAAGCTTTCTTT
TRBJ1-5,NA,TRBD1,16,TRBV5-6,CASSFKGAGSNQPQHF,TGTGCCAGCAGCTTCAAGGGGGCCGGGAGCAATCAGCCCCAGCATTTT
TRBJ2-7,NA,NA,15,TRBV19,CASSRETNRPYEQYF,TGTGCCAGTAGTAGAGAGACCAACCGGCCCTACGAGCAGTACTTC
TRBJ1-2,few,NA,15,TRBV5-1,CASSSGQRPSYGYTF,TGCGCCAGCAGCTCCGGACAACGCCCTTCCTATGGCTACACCTTC
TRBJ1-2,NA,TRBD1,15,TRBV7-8,CASSPNPQGAYGYTF,TGTGCCAGCAGCCCCAACCCACAGGGGGCATATGGCTACACCTTC
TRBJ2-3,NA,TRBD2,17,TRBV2,CASSRPLAGGSTDTQYF,TGTGCCAGCAGTCGACCACTAGCGGGGGGTAGCACAGATACGCAGTATTTT
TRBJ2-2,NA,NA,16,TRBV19,CASSPPLGANTGELFF,TGTGCCAGTAGTCCCCCGCTGGGCGCGAACACCGGGGAGCTGTTTTTT
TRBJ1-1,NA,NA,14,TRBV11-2,CASSFPTRGTEAFF,TGTGCCAGCAGCTTTCCCACAAGAGGTACTGAAGCTTTCTTT
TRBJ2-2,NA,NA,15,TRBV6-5,CASSYSMGLDGELFF,TGTGCCAGCAGTTACTCCATGGGGCTGGACGGGGAGCTGTTTTTT
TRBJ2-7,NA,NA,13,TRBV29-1,CSVEDEQDYEQYF,TGCAGCGTTGAAGATGAGCAGGATTACGAGCAGTACTTC
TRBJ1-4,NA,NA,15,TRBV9,CASSVGPGANEKLFF,TGTGCCAGCAGCGTCGGACCAGGGGCAAATGAAAAACTGTTTTTT
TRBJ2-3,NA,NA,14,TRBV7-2,CASSFRDSTDTQYF,TGTGCCAGCAGCTTTCGGGACAGCACAGATACGCAGTATTTT
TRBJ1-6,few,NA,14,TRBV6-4,CASSDENFNSPLHF,TGTGCCAGCAGTGACGAGAACTTTAATTCACCCCTCCACTTT
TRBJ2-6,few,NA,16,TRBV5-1,CASSLVGSSGANVLTF,TGCGCCAGCAGCTTGGTTGGGAGCTCTGGGGCCAACGTCCTGACTTTC
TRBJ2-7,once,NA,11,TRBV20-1,CSVQRGYEQYF,TGCAGTGTCCAGAGGGGCTACGAGCAGTACTTC
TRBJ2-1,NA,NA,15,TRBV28,CASSVTSSSYNEQFF,TGTGCCAGCAGCGTGACATCGAGCTCCTACAATGAGCAGTTCTTC
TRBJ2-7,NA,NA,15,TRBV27,CASSFRGYSSYEQYF,TGTGCCAGCAGTTTCAGGGGATATAGCTCCTACGAGCAGTACTTC
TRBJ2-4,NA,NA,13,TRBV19,CASSIGDTAIQYF,TGTGCCAGTAGTATAGGGGACACGGCCATTCAGTACTTC
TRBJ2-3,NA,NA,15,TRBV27,CASSLLVGEWDTQYF,TGTGCCAGCAGTTTATTGGTGGGCGAATGGGATACGCAGTATTTT
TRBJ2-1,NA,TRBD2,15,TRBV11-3,CASSPSSGRFNEQFF,TGTGCCAGCAGCCCCTCTAGCGGGAGGTTCAATGAGCAGTTCTTC
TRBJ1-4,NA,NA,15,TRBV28,CAARGASATNEKLFF,TGTGCCGCCCGGGGAGCTAGTGCAACTAATGAAAAACTGTTTTTT
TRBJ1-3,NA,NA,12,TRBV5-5,CASSLEGNTIYF,TGTGCCAGCAGCTTGGAGGGTAACACCATATATTTT
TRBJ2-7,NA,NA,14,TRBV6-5,CASSYDREGYEQYF,TGTGCCAGCAGTTATGACAGGGAGGGCTACGAGCAGTACTTC
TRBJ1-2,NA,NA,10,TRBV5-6,CASKGYGYTF,TGTGCCAGCAAGGGCTATGGCTACACCTTC
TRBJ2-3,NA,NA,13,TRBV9,CASSAASTDTQYF,TGTGCCAGCAGCGCCGCCTCCACAGATACGCAGTATTTT
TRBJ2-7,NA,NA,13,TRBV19,CASSALGPFEQYF,TGTGCCAGTAGTGCTCTAGGGCCCTTCGAGCAGTACTTC
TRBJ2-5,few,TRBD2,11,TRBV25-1,CASSDWTSPYF,TGTGCCAGCAGTGATTGGACTAGCCCTTACTTC
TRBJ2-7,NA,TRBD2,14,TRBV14,CASTLAGGSYEQYF,TGTGCCAGCACACTAGCGGGCGGCTCCTACGAGCAGTACTTC
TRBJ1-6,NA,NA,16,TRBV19,CAGSTFGAGIISPLHF,TGTGCCGGTAGTACTTTCGGAGCAGGGATTATTTCACCCCTCCACTTT
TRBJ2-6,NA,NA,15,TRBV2,CASREESSGANVLTF,TGTGCCAGCAGGGAGGAGAGTTCTGGGGCCAACGTCCTGACTTTC
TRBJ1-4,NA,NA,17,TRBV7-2,CASSLFGLGRVGEKLFF,TGTGCCAGCAGCTTGTTTGGGTTGGGCAGGGTGGGTGAAAAACTGTTTTTT
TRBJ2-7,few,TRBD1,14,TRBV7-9,CASSFDREVYEQYF,TGTGCCAGCAGCTTTGACAGGGAAGTCTACGAGCAGTACTTC
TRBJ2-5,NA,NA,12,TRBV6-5,CASRKGVETQYF,TGTGCCAGCCGCAAAGGGGTAGAGACCCAGTACTTC
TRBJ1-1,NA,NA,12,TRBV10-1,CASGISNTEAFF,TGCGCCAGCGGAATATCTAACACTGAAGCTTTCTTT
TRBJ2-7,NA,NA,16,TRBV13,CASSDRKGQRGGEQYF,TGTGCCAGCAGCGATCGGAAGGGACAGAGGGGAGGGGAGCAGTACTTC
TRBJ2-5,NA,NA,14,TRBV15,CATSINLQQETQYF,TGTGCCACCAGCATTAATCTGCAGCAAGAGACCCAGTACTTC
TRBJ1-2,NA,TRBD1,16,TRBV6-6,CASSARTGIAPYGYTF,TGTGCCAGCAGTGCTCGGACAGGGATAGCGCCCTATGGCTACACCTTC
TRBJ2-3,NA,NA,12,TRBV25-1,CASSDSPDTQYF,TGTGCCAGCAGTGATAGCCCAGATACGCAGTATTTT
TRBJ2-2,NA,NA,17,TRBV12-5,CASGFRGRLANTGELFF,TGTGCTAGTGGTTTCAGAGGGCGCCTGGCGAACACCGGGGAGCTGTTTTTT
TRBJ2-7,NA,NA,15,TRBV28,CASTPGGGVSYEQYF,TGTGCCAGCACCCCGGGAGGGGGCGTCTCCTACGAGCAGTACTTC
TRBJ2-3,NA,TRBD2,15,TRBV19,CASSSRDYFTDTQYF,TGTGCCAGTAGTAGCCGGGACTATTTCACAGATACGCAGTATTTT
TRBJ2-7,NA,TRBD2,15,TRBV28,CASTPTFSTVGEGRF,TGTGCCAGCACCCCAACATTTTCGACCGTCGGGGAGGGAAGGTTC
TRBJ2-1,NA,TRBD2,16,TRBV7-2,CASSFFSSGRGNEQFF,TGTGCCAGCAGCTTTTTCTCCAGCGGGAGGGGCAATGAGCAGTTCTTC
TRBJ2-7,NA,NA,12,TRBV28,CASRGPYYEQYF,TGTGCCAGCCGTGGCCCTTACTACGAGCAGTACTTC
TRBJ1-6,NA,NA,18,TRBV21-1,CASSKPQGRRCYNSPLHF,TGTGCCAGCAGCAAACCCCAGGGGCGTAGGTGCTATAATTCACCCCTCCACTTT